This entry concerns a single T cell receptor (beta chain). Its antigen remains unknown. Terminally differentiated effector memory CD45RA+ cells were excluded by CCR7 positive selection of CD45RO-negative cells. The healthy adult donors were HIV-negative and reported no recent acute infections or vaccinations. Some clones are missing from TCRdb's copy, which holds only in-frame ones; the method was immunoSEQ multiplex PCR. The sample yields over 800,000 clones, over 90% seen once. The CDR3 covers 13 residues. Between the trimmed V and J ends, which lost 5 bases and 2 bases, there was a span of 10 bases. Looked up from germline, CDR1 is LNHNV and CDR2 is YYDKDF (reference sequence). The data derive from a study of shared clonotypes between healthy human individuals. General observations from the study: Estimated clonotype richness was generally higher in naive than memory subsets. Unshared clonotypes carried lower generation probabilities than those common to all four donors. Rarefaction demonstrated incomplete sorted-subset sequencing despite large depth.

This chain connects TRBV15 to TRBJ2-7; perhaps TRBD1 as D (5 bases). This clonotype was obtained from a young man in good health. Sequencing was carried out using naive CD8+ T cells sorted from blood. CDR3 region: CATSDSAAYEQYF. DNA for the CDR3: TGTGCCACCAGCGACAGTGCAGCCTACGAGCAGTACTTC.